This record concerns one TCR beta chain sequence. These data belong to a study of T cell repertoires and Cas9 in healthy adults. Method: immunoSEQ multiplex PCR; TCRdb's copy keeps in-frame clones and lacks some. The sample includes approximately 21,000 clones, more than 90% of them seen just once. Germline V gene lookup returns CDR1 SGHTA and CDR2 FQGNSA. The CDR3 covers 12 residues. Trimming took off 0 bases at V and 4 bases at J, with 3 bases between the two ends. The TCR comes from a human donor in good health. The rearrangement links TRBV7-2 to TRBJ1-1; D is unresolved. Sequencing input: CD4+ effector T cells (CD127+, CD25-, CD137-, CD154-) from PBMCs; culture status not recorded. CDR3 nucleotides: TGTGCCAGCAGCTTAGCAGGCACTGAAGCTTTCTTT. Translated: CASSLAGTEAFF.